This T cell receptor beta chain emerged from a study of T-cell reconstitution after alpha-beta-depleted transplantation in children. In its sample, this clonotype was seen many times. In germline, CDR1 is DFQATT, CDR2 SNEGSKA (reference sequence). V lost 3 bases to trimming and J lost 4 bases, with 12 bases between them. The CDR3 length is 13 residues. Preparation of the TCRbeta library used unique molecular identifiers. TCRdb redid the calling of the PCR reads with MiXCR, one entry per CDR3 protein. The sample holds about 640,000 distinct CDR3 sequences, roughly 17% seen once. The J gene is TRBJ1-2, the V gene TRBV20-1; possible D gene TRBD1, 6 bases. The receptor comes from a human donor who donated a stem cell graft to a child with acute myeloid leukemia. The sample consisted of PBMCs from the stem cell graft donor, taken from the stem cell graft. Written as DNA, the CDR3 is TGCAGTGCTAGCGGGGGGCTGGGCTATGGCTACACCTTC. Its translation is CSASGGLGYGYTF.